This T cell receptor beta chain was found in a study of shared T cell receptors in the human thymus. Germline values: CDR1 MDHEN, CDR2 SYDVKM. V lost 7 bases to trimming and J lost 5 bases; unmatched junction nucleotides: 9. The CDR3 totals 15 residues. Sequenced by immunoSEQ multiplex PCR; TCRdb stores in-frame clones only, minus some. The table has hundreds of thousands of clones, approximately 89% seen once. This sample was shared with a second study, whose subject was human thymus T cells. That work contributes: Thymus pieces cut out during corrective heart surgery were the tissue that was used.

The origin of this receptor is a boy under two years old with a congenital heart defect. Input material: thymocytes. V usage is TRBV28 and J usage is TRBJ1-3; 9 positions agree with TRBD1. The CDR3 DNA follows: TGTGCCAGCACTTCATTCGGACAGGGGAGAAACACCATATATTTT. This gives the protein CASTSFGQGRNTIYF. The full variable domain, its missing parts supplied by reference TRBV28 and TRBJ1-3, is DVKVTQSSRYLVKRTGEKVFLECVQDMDHENMFWYRQDPGLGLRLIYFSYDVKMKEKGDIPEGYSVSREKKERFSLILESASTNQTSMYLCASTSFGQGRNTIYFGEGSWLTVV.